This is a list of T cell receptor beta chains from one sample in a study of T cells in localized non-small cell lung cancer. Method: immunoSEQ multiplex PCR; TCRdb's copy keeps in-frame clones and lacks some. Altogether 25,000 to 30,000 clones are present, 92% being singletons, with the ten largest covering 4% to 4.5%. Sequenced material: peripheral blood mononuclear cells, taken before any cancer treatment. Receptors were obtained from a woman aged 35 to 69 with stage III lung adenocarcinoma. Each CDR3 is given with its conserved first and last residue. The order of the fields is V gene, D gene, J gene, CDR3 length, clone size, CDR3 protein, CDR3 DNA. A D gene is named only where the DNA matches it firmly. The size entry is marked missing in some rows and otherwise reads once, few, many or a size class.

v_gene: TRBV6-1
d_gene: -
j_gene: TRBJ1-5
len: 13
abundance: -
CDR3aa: CASSDRGDQPQHF
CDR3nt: TGTGCCAGCAGTGACAGGGGCGATCAGCCCCAGCATTTT

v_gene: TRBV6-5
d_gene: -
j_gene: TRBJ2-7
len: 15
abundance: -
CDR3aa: CASSTLKGGVAEQYF
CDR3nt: TGTGCCAGCAGTACCCTCAAGGGGGGGGTCGCCGAGCAGTACTTC

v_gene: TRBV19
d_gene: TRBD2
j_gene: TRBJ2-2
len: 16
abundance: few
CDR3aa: CATGLAELANTGELFF
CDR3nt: TGTGCCACCGGACTAGCGGAGTTAGCGAACACCGGGGAGCTGTTTTTT

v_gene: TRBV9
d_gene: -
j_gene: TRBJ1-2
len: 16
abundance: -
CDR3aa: CASSFSRDRFNYGYTF
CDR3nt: TGTGCCAGCAGCTTTTCAAGAGACAGGTTCAACTATGGCTACACCTTC

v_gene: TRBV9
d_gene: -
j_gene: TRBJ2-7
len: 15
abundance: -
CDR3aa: CASSVARLFPYEQYF
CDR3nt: TGTGCCAGCAGCGTAGCCAGACTATTTCCCTACGAGCAGTACTTC

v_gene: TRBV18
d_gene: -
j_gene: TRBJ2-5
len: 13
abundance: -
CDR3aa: CASSPLVGETQYF
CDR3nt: TGTGCCAGCTCACCCTTGGTCGGAGAGACCCAGTACTTC

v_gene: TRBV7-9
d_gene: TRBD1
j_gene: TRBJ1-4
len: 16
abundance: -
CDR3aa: CASSNPSGGYIGKLFF
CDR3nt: TGTGCCAGCAGCAACCCCTCAGGGGGGTATATCGGAAAACTGTTTTTT

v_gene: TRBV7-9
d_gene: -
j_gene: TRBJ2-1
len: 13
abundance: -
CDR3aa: CASSLGRPNEQFF
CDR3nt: TGTGCCAGCAGCTTAGGGCGGCCCAATGAGCAGTTCTTC

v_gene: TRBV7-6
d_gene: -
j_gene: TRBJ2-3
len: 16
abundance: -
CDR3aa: CASSFRSVTSTDTQYF
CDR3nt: TGTGCCAGCAGCTTCCGATCCGTTACTAGCACAGATACGCAGTATTTT

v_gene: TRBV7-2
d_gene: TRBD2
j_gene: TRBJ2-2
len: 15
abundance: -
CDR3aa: CASNDWGLESGELFF
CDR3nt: TGTGCCAGCAACGATTGGGGACTAGAGAGCGGGGAGCTGTTTTTT

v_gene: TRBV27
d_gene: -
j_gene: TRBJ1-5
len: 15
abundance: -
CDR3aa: CASSFSTAINQPQHF
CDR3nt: TGTGCCAGCAGTTTCTCGACAGCTATCAATCAGCCCCAGCATTTT

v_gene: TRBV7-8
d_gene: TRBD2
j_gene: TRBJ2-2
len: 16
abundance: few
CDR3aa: CASSLAPSGNTGELFF
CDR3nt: TGTGCCAGCAGCTTAGCCCCTAGCGGGAACACCGGGGAGCTGTTTTTT

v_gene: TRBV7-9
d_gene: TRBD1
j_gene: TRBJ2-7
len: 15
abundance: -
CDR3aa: CASSSGQGKLGEQYF
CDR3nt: TGTGCCAGCAGTTCGGGACAGGGAAAACTTGGCGAGCAGTACTTC

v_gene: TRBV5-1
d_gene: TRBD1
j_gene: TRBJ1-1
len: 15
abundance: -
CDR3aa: CASSPRQGLNTEAFF
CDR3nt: TGCGCCAGCAGCCCCCGACAGGGCCTGAACACTGAAGCTTTCTTT

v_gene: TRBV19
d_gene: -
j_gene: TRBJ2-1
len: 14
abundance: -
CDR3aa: CASSEQGNYNEQFF
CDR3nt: TGTGCCAGTAGCGAACAGGGAAACTACAATGAGCAGTTCTTC

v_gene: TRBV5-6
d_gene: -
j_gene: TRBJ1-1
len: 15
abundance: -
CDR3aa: CASSFDGALNTEAFF
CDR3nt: TGTGCCAGCAGCTTCGACGGGGCTTTGAACACTGAAGCTTTCTTT

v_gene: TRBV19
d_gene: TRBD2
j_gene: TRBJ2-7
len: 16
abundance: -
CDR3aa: CASSIVLAGSTYEQYF
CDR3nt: TGTGCCAGTAGTATAGTACTAGCGGGATCCACCTACGAGCAGTACTTC

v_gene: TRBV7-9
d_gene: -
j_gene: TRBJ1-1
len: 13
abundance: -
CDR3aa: CASSWGGDTEAFF
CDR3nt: TGTGCCAGCAGCTGGGGGGGAGACACTGAAGCTTTCTTT

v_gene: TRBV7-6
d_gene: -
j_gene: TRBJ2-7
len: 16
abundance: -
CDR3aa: CASSLEQGINGYEQYF
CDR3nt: TGTGCCAGCAGCTTGGAACAGGGAATAAATGGTTACGAGCAGTACTTC

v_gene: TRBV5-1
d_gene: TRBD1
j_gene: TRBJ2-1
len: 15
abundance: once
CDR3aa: CASSPGDRDYNEQFF
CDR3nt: TGCGCCAGCAGCCCAGGGGACAGGGACTACAATGAGCAGTTCTTC

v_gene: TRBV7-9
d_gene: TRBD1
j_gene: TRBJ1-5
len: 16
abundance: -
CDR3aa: CASSYGTGKGTQPQHF
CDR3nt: TGTGCCAGCAGTTATGGGACAGGGAAAGGTACTCAGCCCCAGCATTTT

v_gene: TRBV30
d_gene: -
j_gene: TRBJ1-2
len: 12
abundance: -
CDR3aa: CAWSSRTSGYTF
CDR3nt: TGTGCCTGGAGTTCCCGGACATCTGGCTACACCTTC

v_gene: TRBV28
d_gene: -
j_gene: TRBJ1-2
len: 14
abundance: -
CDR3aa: CASSFVSVDYGYTF
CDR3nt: TGTGCCAGCAGTTTTGTTTCAGTTGACTATGGCTACACCTTC

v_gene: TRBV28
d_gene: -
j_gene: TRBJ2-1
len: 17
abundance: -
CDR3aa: CASSLFFSGAAYNEQFF
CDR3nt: TGTGCCAGCAGTTTATTTTTTAGCGGAGCCGCCTACAATGAGCAGTTCTTC

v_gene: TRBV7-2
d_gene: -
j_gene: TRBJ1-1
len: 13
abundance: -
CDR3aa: CASSLAMGTEAFF
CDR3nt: TGTGCCAGCAGCTTAGCGATGGGAACTGAAGCTTTCTTT

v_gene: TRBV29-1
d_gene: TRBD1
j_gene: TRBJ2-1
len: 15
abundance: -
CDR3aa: CSVISLGTGGGEQFF
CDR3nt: TGCAGCGTGATCTCTTTAGGGACAGGGGGAGGTGAGCAGTTCTTC